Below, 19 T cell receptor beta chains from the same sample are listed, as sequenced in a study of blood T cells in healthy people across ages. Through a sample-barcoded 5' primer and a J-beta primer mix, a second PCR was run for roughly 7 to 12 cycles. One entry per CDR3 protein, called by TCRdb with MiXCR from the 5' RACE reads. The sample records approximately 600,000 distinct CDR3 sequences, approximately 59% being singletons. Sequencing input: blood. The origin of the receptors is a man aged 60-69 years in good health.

The CDR3 nucleotides read TGCGCCAGCAGCTTGGCCCAGGGGGGCTCCTACGAGCAGTACTTC. Translated: CASSLAQGGSYEQYF. The chain has TRBV5-1 and TRBJ2-7, with a weak D call TRBD1 (7 bases). The germline V gene has CDR1 SGHRS and CDR2 YFSETQ. V was clipped by 0 bases and J by 0 bases, with 10 bases between them. This CDR3 comprises 15 residues.

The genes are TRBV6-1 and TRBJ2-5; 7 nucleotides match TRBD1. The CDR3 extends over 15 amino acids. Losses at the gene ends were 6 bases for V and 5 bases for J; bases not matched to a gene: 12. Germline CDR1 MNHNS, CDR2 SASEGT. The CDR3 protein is CASREDTGVGETQYF. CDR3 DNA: TGTGCCAGCAGAGAGGACACAGGGGTCGGGGAGACCCAGTACTTC.

CDR3 in amino acids: CSVDEFGTPGRTNEQFF. The CDR3 DNA reads as TGCAGCGTTGATGAATTCGGGACTCCAGGGAGGACCAATGAGCAGTTCTTC. V gene TRBV29-1 combines with J gene TRBJ2-1; D is possibly TRBD2 (6 bases). This CDR3 is built from 17 residues. CDR1 is SQVTM, CDR2 ANQGSEA, per germline. V lost 3 bases, J lost 6 bases, and 24 bases lay in between.

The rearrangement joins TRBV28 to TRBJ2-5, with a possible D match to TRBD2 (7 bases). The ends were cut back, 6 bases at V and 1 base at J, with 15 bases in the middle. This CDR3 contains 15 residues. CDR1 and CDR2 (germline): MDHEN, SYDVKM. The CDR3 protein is CASSNGGAGQETQYF. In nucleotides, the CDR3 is TGTGCCAGCAGCAATGGGGGGGCCGGCCAAGAGACCCAGTACTTC.

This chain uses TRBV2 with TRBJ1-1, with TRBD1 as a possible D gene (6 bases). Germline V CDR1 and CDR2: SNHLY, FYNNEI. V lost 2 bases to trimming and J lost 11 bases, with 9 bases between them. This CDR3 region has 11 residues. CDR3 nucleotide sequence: TGTGCCAGCAGTGAACCAGGGGAGGCTTTCTTT. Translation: CASSEPGEAFF.

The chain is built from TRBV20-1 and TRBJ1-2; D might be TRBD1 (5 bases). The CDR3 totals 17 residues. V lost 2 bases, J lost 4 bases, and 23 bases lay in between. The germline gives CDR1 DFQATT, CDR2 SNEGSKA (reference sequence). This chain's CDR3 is CSARPRSNLPRGYGYTF. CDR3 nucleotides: TGCAGTGCTAGACCCCGAAGTAACCTCCCGAGGGGCTATGGCTACACCTTC.

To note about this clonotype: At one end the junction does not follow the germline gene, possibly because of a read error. The CDR3 region is CAISESDSGRYEQYF. CDR3 sequence (DNA): TGCGCCATCAGTGAGTCGGATAGCGGGAGGTACGAGCAGTACTTC. The genes are TRBV10-3 and TRBJ2-7; 10 bases are shared with TRBD2. CDR1 is ENHRY and CDR2 is SYGVKD in the germline V gene. There are 15 residues in the CDR3.

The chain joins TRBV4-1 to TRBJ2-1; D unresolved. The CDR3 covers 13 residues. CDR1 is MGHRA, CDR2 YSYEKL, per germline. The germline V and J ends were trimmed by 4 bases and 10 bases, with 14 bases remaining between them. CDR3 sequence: CASSRNKGSEQFF. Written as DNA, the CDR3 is TGCGCCAGCAGCCGAAACAAGGGCAGCGAGCAGTTCTTC.

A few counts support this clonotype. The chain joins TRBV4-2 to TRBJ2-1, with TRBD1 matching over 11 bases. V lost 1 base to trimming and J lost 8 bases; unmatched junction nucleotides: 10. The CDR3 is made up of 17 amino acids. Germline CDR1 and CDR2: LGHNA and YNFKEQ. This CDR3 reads CASSQALRDRGNDEQFF. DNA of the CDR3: TGTGCCAGCAGCCAAGCGCTCCGGGACAGGGGGAACGATGAGCAGTTCTTC.

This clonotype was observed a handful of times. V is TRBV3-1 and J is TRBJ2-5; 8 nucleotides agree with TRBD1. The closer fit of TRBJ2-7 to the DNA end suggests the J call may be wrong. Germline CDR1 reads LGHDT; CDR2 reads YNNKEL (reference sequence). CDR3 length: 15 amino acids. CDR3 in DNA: TGTGCCAGCAGCCAAGGGACAGGGCGTCACTACGAGCAGTACTTC. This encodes CASSQGTGRHYEQYF.

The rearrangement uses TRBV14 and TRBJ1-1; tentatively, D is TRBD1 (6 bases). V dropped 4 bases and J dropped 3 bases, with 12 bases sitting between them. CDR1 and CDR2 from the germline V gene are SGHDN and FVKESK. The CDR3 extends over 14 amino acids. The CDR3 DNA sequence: TGTGCCAGCAGCCCCCGGACAGATCACACTGAAGCTTTCTTT. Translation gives CASSPRTDHTEAFF. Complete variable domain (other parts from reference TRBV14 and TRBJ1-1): EAGVTQFPSHSVIEKGQTVTLRCDPISGHDNLYWYRRVMGKEIKFLLHFVKESKQDESGMPNNRFLAERTGGTYSTLKVQPAELEDSGVYFCASSPRTDHTEAFFGQGTRLTVV.

As DNA, the CDR3 is TGTGCCAGCAGTTTAACTACCCAGGGGGATACGCAGTATTTT. It specifies CASSLTTQGDTQYF. The chain carries TRBV12-3 or TRBV12-4 and TRBJ2-3; D possibly corresponds to TRBD1 (6 bases). The CDR3 sequence is 14 residues long. V was shortened by 2 bases and J by 6 bases, with 12 bases between the two germline ends.

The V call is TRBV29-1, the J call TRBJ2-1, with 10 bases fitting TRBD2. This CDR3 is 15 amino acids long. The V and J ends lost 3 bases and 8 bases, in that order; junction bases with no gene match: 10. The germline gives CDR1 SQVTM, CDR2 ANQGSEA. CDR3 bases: TGCAGCGTTGATCCCCCAGCGGGGGGGCCATATGAGCAGTTCTTC. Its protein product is CSVDPPAGGPYEQFF.

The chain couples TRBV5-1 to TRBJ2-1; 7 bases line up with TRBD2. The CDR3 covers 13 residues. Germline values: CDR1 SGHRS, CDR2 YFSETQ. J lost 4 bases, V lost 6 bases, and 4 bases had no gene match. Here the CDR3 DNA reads TGCGCCAGCAAGGCTAGCGGATACAATGAGCAGTTCTTC. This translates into CASKASGYNEQFF. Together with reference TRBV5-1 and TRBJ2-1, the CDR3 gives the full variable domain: KAGVTQTPRYLIKTRGQQVTLSCSPISGHRSVSWYQQTPGQGLQFLFEYFSETQRNKGNFPGRFSGRQFSNSRSEMNVSTLELGDSALYLCASKASGYNEQFFGPGTRLTVL.

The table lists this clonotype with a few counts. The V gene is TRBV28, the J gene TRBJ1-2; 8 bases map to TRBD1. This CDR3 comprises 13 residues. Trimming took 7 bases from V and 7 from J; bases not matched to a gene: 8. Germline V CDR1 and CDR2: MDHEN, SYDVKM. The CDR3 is CASTLGQGSGYTF. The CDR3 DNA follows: TGTGCCAGCACCTTAGGACAGGGTTCTGGCTACACCTTC.

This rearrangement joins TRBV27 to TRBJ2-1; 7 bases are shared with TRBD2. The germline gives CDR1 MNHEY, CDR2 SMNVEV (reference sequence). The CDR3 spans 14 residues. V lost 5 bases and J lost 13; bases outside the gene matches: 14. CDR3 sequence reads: CASSPTDRGETQFF. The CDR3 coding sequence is TGTGCCAGCAGTCCGACCGACCGGGGGGAGACCCAGTTCTTC.

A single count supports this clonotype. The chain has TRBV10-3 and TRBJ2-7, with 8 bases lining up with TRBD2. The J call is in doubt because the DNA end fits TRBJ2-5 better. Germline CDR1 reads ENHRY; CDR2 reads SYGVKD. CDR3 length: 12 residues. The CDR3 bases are TGTGCCATAGCGGGGGTTGGAGAGACCCAGTACTTC. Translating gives CAIAGVGETQYF.

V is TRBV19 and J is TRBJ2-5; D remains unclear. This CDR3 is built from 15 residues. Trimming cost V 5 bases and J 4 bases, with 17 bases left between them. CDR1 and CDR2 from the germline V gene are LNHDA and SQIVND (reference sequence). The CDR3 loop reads CASSPRTSQGETQYF. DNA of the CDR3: TGTGCCAGTAGTCCCCGGACCTCCCAAGGAGAGACCCAGTACTTC.

The CDR3 region is CASRGGPYNEQFF. The CDR3 DNA is TGTGCCAGCCGGGGGGGCCCCTACAATGAGCAGTTCTTC. V is TRBV12-3 or TRBV12-4 and J is TRBJ2-1, with 8 bases that match TRBD2. This CDR3 spans 13 amino acids. V lost 8 bases, J lost 2 bases, and 2 bases stayed unmatched.